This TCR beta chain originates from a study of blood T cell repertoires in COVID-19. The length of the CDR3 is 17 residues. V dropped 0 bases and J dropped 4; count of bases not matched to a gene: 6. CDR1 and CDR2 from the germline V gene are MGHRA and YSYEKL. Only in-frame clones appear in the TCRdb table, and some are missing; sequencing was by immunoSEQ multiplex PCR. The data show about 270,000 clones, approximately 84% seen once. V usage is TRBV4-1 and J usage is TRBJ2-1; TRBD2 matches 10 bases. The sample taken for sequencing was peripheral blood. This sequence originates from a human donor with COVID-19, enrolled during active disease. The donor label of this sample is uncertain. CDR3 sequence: CASSQDASGGVYNEQFF. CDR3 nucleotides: TGCGCCAGCAGCCAAGATGCTAGCGGGGGAGTATACAATGAGCAGTTCTTC.